Listed below are T cell receptor beta chains from one sample, sequenced in a study of naive and memory T cell subsets. TCRdb reprocessed the UMI-ligation and nested PCR reads via MiXCR and lists one record per CDR3 protein. The sample records 95,000 to 150,000 distinct CDR3 sequences, about 36% being singletons. The sample taken for sequencing was central memory CD4+ T cells from blood. These receptors all come from a human donor in good health. Both conserved end residues are part of each CDR3. The D gene is left open where the match is weak. Only part of the rows carry a size: once, few, many, or a class if the clone is expanded.

d_gene: NA; abundance: few; v_gene: TRBV5-4; j_gene: TRBJ2-2; CDR3nt: TGTGCCAGCAGCTTGAATACGAAGGGAACCGGGGAGCTGTTTTTT; CDR3aa: CASSLNTKGTGELFF
d_gene: NA; abundance: NA; v_gene: TRBV20-1; j_gene: TRBJ2-2; CDR3nt: TGCAGTGCTAGAGTTAGGGCCGGCAGGGGGAACACCGGGGAGCTGTTTTTT; CDR3aa: CSARVRAGRGNTGELFF
d_gene: NA; abundance: NA; v_gene: TRBV10-1; j_gene: TRBJ1-2; CDR3nt: TGCGCCAGCAGTGAGTCCGGGACCTATGGCTACACCTTC; CDR3aa: CASSESGTYGYTF
d_gene: NA; abundance: NA; v_gene: TRBV28; j_gene: TRBJ1-4; CDR3nt: TGTGCCAGCAGTTTAAGACAGACGAATGAAAAACTGTTTTTT; CDR3aa: CASSLRQTNEKLFF
d_gene: NA; abundance: NA; v_gene: TRBV28; j_gene: TRBJ2-3; CDR3nt: TGTGCCAGCAGTCTCGGACACGGCACAGATACGCAGTATTTT; CDR3aa: CASSLGHGTDTQYF
d_gene: NA; abundance: few; v_gene: TRBV6-1; j_gene: TRBJ2-4; CDR3nt: TGTGCCAGCAGGGCGACAGGGAGAAGGGGGGACATTCAGTACTTC; CDR3aa: CASRATGRRGDIQYF
d_gene: NA; abundance: NA; v_gene: TRBV7-2; j_gene: TRBJ2-1; CDR3nt: TGTGCCAGCAGCCGTCCGGGACCCGAAAACAATGAGCAGTTCTTC; CDR3aa: CASSRPGPENNEQFF
d_gene: NA; abundance: NA; v_gene: TRBV11-2; j_gene: TRBJ1-5; CDR3nt: TGTGCCAGCAGCTTAGAAGGGGATAGCAATCAGCCCCAGCATTTT; CDR3aa: CASSLEGDSNQPQHF
d_gene: NA; abundance: once; v_gene: TRBV24-1; j_gene: TRBJ2-2; CDR3nt: TGTGCCACCGCCGGGACACCGAACACCGGGGAGCTGTTTTTT; CDR3aa: CATAGTPNTGELFF
d_gene: TRBD1; abundance: NA; v_gene: TRBV5-6; j_gene: TRBJ2-7; CDR3nt: TGTGCCAGCAGCTTCCGGGGGACAGGGGCCGGAGAGCAGTACTTC; CDR3aa: CASSFRGTGAGEQYF
d_gene: NA; abundance: few; v_gene: TRBV6-5; j_gene: TRBJ1-4; CDR3nt: TGTGCCAGCAGTTACTCCGGGACAATCTCTAATGAAAAACTGTTTTTT; CDR3aa: CASSYSGTISNEKLFF
d_gene: NA; abundance: few; v_gene: TRBV29-1; j_gene: TRBJ2-6; CDR3nt: TGCAGCGTTGAAGATCGGGGGCCTGGGGCCAACGTCCTGACTTTC; CDR3aa: CSVEDRGPGANVLTF
d_gene: NA; abundance: few; v_gene: TRBV6-6; j_gene: TRBJ1-4; CDR3nt: TGTGCCAGCAGGACTCCAACTAATGAAAAACTGTTTTTT; CDR3aa: CASRTPTNEKLFF
d_gene: TRBD1; abundance: NA; v_gene: TRBV6-6; j_gene: TRBJ1-1; CDR3nt: TGTGCCAGCAGAGCAGGGGGAACTGAAGCTTTCTTT; CDR3aa: CASRAGGTEAFF
d_gene: TRBD1; abundance: NA; v_gene: TRBV3-1; j_gene: TRBJ1-1; CDR3nt: TGTGCCAGCAGCCAAAGGGACAGATGGACTGAAGCTTTCTTT; CDR3aa: CASSQRDRWTEAFF
d_gene: TRBD1; abundance: NA; v_gene: TRBV5-1; j_gene: TRBJ2-5; CDR3nt: TGCGCCAGCAGCTACGGACAGGCTCAAGAGACCCAGTACTTC; CDR3aa: CASSYGQAQETQYF
d_gene: NA; abundance: few; v_gene: TRBV28; j_gene: TRBJ2-7; CDR3nt: TGTGCCAGCAGAGACAGCTACGAGCAGTACTTC; CDR3aa: CASRDSYEQYF
d_gene: NA; abundance: NA; v_gene: TRBV24-1; j_gene: TRBJ2-7; CDR3nt: TGTGCCACCCGGAAGGAACAATGCAGGGACTACGAGCAGTACTTC; CDR3aa: CATRKEQCRDYEQYF
d_gene: TRBD1; abundance: NA; v_gene: TRBV12-3/TRBV12-4; j_gene: TRBJ1-1; CDR3nt: TGTGCTTCACAGGGGATGAACACTGAAGCTTTCTTT; CDR3aa: CASQGMNTEAFF
d_gene: NA; abundance: NA; v_gene: TRBV7-9; j_gene: TRBJ2-3; CDR3nt: TGTGCCAGCGAAACCAACGTGGGCAGGGAAACTAGCACAGATACGCAGTATTTT; CDR3aa: CASETNVGRETSTDTQYF
d_gene: NA; abundance: few; v_gene: TRBV7-8; j_gene: TRBJ2-2; CDR3nt: TGTGCCAGCAGCTTAGAGGGAAGGGCTCGAACCGGGGAGCTGTTTTTT; CDR3aa: CASSLEGRARTGELFF
d_gene: NA; abundance: NA; v_gene: TRBV29-1; j_gene: TRBJ2-7; CDR3nt: TGCAGCGTTTCCGACGGTCCCTACGAGCAGTACTTC; CDR3aa: CSVSDGPYEQYF
d_gene: TRBD2; abundance: NA; v_gene: TRBV20-1; j_gene: TRBJ2-1; CDR3nt: TGCAGTGCTAGTTCCAGCTTTGAGCGGGGAAACAATGAGCAGTTCTTC; CDR3aa: CSASSSFERGNNEQFF
d_gene: TRBD2; abundance: NA; v_gene: TRBV7-6; j_gene: TRBJ2-1; CDR3nt: TGTGCCAGCAGCGAGTCCGGGACTAGCGGGAAATATTGGGGTGAGCAGTTCTTC; CDR3aa: CASSESGTSGKYWGEQFF
d_gene: NA; abundance: NA; v_gene: TRBV2; j_gene: TRBJ1-5; CDR3nt: TGTGCCAGCAGTGGAGACAGTCTTAGCAATCAGCCCCAGCATTTT; CDR3aa: CASSGDSLSNQPQHF
d_gene: NA; abundance: NA; v_gene: TRBV5-5; j_gene: TRBJ2-1; CDR3nt: TGTGCCAGCAGCTTGACTGGTTTGGGGGGCAATGAGCAGTTCTTC; CDR3aa: CASSLTGLGGNEQFF
d_gene: NA; abundance: NA; v_gene: TRBV20-1; j_gene: TRBJ1-1; CDR3nt: TGCAGTGCTAGTGGGGACACGAACACTGAAGCTTTCTTT; CDR3aa: CSASGDTNTEAFF
d_gene: TRBD1; abundance: NA; v_gene: TRBV10-3; j_gene: TRBJ2-1; CDR3nt: TGTGCCATCAGTGACCCAGGGACAGGGATCGGCAATGAGCAGTTCTTC; CDR3aa: CAISDPGTGIGNEQFF
d_gene: NA; abundance: few; v_gene: TRBV24-1; j_gene: TRBJ1-4; CDR3nt: TGTGCCACCAGTGATGGTGGGAGCGGAAAACTGTTTTTT; CDR3aa: CATSDGGSGKLFF
d_gene: NA; abundance: NA; v_gene: TRBV9; j_gene: TRBJ2-2; CDR3nt: TGTGCCAGCAGCGCCCGTCCCGCCGGGGAGCTGTTTTTT; CDR3aa: CASSARPAGELFF
d_gene: NA; abundance: NA; v_gene: TRBV20-1; j_gene: TRBJ2-5; CDR3nt: TGCAGTGCTACCGATCCGGGACCGCAAGAGACCCAGTACTTC; CDR3aa: CSATDPGPQETQYF
d_gene: TRBD2; abundance: many; v_gene: TRBV19; j_gene: TRBJ2-1; CDR3nt: TGTGCCAGTAGTCTGGGGACTATAGTTGAGCAGTTCTTC; CDR3aa: CASSLGTIVEQFF
d_gene: TRBD2; abundance: few; v_gene: TRBV14; j_gene: TRBJ2-5; CDR3nt: TGTGCCAGCAGCCCTCTCCTAGCGGCGTGGGAGACCCAGTACTTC; CDR3aa: CASSPLLAAWETQYF
d_gene: NA; abundance: NA; v_gene: TRBV6-1; j_gene: TRBJ2-3; CDR3nt: TGTGCCAGCAGTGAACGCCTCTCGACATGGACGGTGGATACGCAGTATTTT; CDR3aa: CASSERLSTWTVDTQYF
d_gene: TRBD1; abundance: NA; v_gene: TRBV12-3/TRBV12-4; j_gene: TRBJ1-1; CDR3nt: TGTGCCAGCAGCGGACAGGGGAGATTTGGCACTGAAGCTTTCTTT; CDR3aa: CASSGQGRFGTEAFF
d_gene: NA; abundance: NA; v_gene: TRBV12-3/TRBV12-4; j_gene: TRBJ2-7; CDR3nt: TGTGCCAGCAGTTTAGCACAGCTCTACGAGCAGTACTTC; CDR3aa: CASSLAQLYEQYF
d_gene: TRBD2; abundance: NA; v_gene: TRBV29-1; j_gene: TRBJ2-1; CDR3nt: TGCAGCGCTAGCGGGAGAGCCTACAATGAGCAGTTCTTC; CDR3aa: CSASGRAYNEQFF
d_gene: TRBD2; abundance: many; v_gene: TRBV29-1; j_gene: TRBJ2-1; CDR3nt: TGCAGCGTTGAAGGGGTCTGGGCTAGCGGGAGCTACAATGAGCAGTTCTTC; CDR3aa: CSVEGVWASGSYNEQFF
d_gene: TRBD1; abundance: NA; v_gene: TRBV20-1; j_gene: TRBJ1-5; CDR3nt: TGCAGTGCTAGGGGGACAGGGGGGTCTCAGCCCCAGCATTTT; CDR3aa: CSARGTGGSQPQHF
d_gene: TRBD2; abundance: NA; v_gene: TRBV20-1; j_gene: TRBJ2-5; CDR3nt: TGCAGTGCTCGAACTAGCGGAGAGACCCAGTACTTC; CDR3aa: CSARTSGETQYF
d_gene: NA; abundance: NA; v_gene: TRBV6-2/TRBV6-3; j_gene: TRBJ2-2; CDR3nt: TGTGCCATCGGCGGTTCCCATACCCTAGCCTTCAACACCGGGGAGCTGTTTTTT; CDR3aa: CAIGGSHTLAFNTGELFF
d_gene: TRBD2; abundance: NA; v_gene: TRBV5-4; j_gene: TRBJ2-1; CDR3nt: TGTGCCAGCATCCTTACTAGCGGGGCCCACAATGAGCAGTTCTTC; CDR3aa: CASILTSGAHNEQFF
d_gene: NA; abundance: few; v_gene: TRBV30; j_gene: TRBJ2-5; CDR3nt: TGTGCCTGGAAGAGCAGCAGACAAGAGACCCAGTACTTC; CDR3aa: CAWKSSRQETQYF
d_gene: TRBD2; abundance: NA; v_gene: TRBV5-1; j_gene: TRBJ2-1; CDR3nt: TGCGCCAGCAGCCAGGGACTAGCGGGAAGAGAGCAGTTCTTC; CDR3aa: CASSQGLAGREQFF
d_gene: TRBD2; abundance: few; v_gene: TRBV28; j_gene: TRBJ2-7; CDR3nt: TGTGCCAGCACTTCCAGCGGGAGTAGGTTTCAAGAGCAGTACTTC; CDR3aa: CASTSSGSRFQEQYF
d_gene: NA; abundance: many; v_gene: TRBV6-5; j_gene: TRBJ2-2; CDR3nt: TGTGCCAGCAGTTCTAGGGGTCTGAACACCGGGGAGCTGTTTTTT; CDR3aa: CASSSRGLNTGELFF
d_gene: TRBD2; abundance: few; v_gene: TRBV19; j_gene: TRBJ2-1; CDR3nt: TGTGCCAGTAGTCAGGGAGGACTAGCGTATGAGCAGTTCTTC; CDR3aa: CASSQGGLAYEQFF
d_gene: TRBD2; abundance: NA; v_gene: TRBV7-8; j_gene: TRBJ2-1; CDR3nt: TGTGCCAGCAGCAGTAAGGGACTAGCCCTCTACAATGAGCAGTTCTTC; CDR3aa: CASSSKGLALYNEQFF
d_gene: NA; abundance: NA; v_gene: TRBV7-6; j_gene: TRBJ2-1; CDR3nt: TGTGCCAGCAGCCCGCTAGGGGGAGCCTACAATGAGCAGTTCTTC; CDR3aa: CASSPLGGAYNEQFF
d_gene: NA; abundance: NA; v_gene: TRBV6-6; j_gene: TRBJ2-3; CDR3nt: TGTGCCAGCCTGGGGAGTGCAGATACGCAGTATTTT; CDR3aa: CASLGSADTQYF
d_gene: NA; abundance: NA; v_gene: TRBV27; j_gene: TRBJ2-3; CDR3nt: TGTGCCAGCAGCCATAATCCCCGGGCAGATACGCAGTATTTT; CDR3aa: CASSHNPRADTQYF
d_gene: NA; abundance: few; v_gene: TRBV6-5; j_gene: TRBJ2-3; CDR3nt: TGTGCCGTCAGGACAGCCTTTAGCACAGATACGCAGTATTTT; CDR3aa: CAVRTAFSTDTQYF
d_gene: NA; abundance: NA; v_gene: TRBV5-1; j_gene: TRBJ2-2; CDR3nt: TGCGCCAGCAGCTTGTCAACTGGGAACACCGGGGAGCTGTTTTTT; CDR3aa: CASSLSTGNTGELFF
d_gene: TRBD1; abundance: NA; v_gene: TRBV7-6; j_gene: TRBJ2-2; CDR3nt: TGTGCCAGCAGCTTAGAGGGGACAGGAGCGAACACCGGGGAGCTGTTTTTT; CDR3aa: CASSLEGTGANTGELFF
d_gene: TRBD2; abundance: NA; v_gene: TRBV5-6; j_gene: TRBJ2-5; CDR3nt: TGTGCCAGCAGCTCGCTCCCCGGACTAGCGGGTAGGGACCAAGAGACCCAGTACTTC; CDR3aa: CASSSLPGLAGRDQETQYF
d_gene: NA; abundance: NA; v_gene: TRBV29-1; j_gene: TRBJ2-3; CDR3nt: TGCAGCGTGTTGACCAGGGTCCCAGATACGCAGTATTTT; CDR3aa: CSVLTRVPDTQYF
d_gene: NA; abundance: few; v_gene: TRBV20-1; j_gene: TRBJ2-5; CDR3nt: TGCAGTGCTAGGGACAGACCTCAAGAGACCCAGTACTTC; CDR3aa: CSARDRPQETQYF